A single T cell receptor beta chain is shown here with its context. Generated by immunoSEQ multiplex PCR, the TCRdb table keeps only in-frame clones and is missing some. The sample lists over 150,000 clones, about three quarters occurring once. This sample is drawn from a study of blood T cell repertoires in COVID-19. The ends were cut back, 4 bases at V and 2 bases at J, with 12 bases in the middle. The CDR3 runs to 14 residues. The germline gives CDR1 SGHTS, CDR2 YDEGEE. The sequenced sample was peripheral blood. This TCR came from a man aged 55 to 70 with acute or convalescent COVID-19. The chain recombines TRBV5-8 with TRBJ1-1; TRBD1 is a possible D gene (5 bases). CDR3 sequence reads: CASSVGGGNTEAFF. For the CDR3, the DNA is TGTGCCAGCAGCGTGGGGGGGGGTAACACTGAAGCTTTCTTT. The full variable domain, its missing parts supplied by reference TRBV5-8 and TRBJ1-1, is EAGVTQSPTHLIKTRGQQATLRCSPISGHTSVYWYQQALGLGLQFLLWYDEGEERNRGNFPPRFSGRQFPNYSSELNVNALELEDSALYLCASSVGGGNTEAFFGQGTRLTVV.